A selection of T cell receptor beta chains follows, all from one sample in a study of T cells in Graves' hyperthyroidism and ophthalmopathy. From the multiplex PCR reads, TCRdb called clonotypes with MiXCR, one entry per CDR3 protein. The table has approximately 150,000 distinct CDR3 sequences, about 9% seen once. The sample taken for sequencing was blood. The receptors were gathered from a woman aged 18-35 years with Graves' hyperthyroidism that later progressed to Graves' ophthalmopathy. Both conserved end residues are part of each CDR3. D genes are given only for firm matches. Size tells how often a clone was seen (once, few, many) or the class of an expanded clone, and some rows leave it out.

j_call	v_call	clone_size	d_call	cdr3_nt	cdr3_aa
TRBJ1-2	TRBV11-2	many	.	TGTGCCAGCAGCACACCCCGACGGGATGGCTATGGCTACACCTTC	CASSTPRRDGYGYTF
TRBJ2-3	TRBV2	many	TRBD2	TGTGCCACTTTAAATCAGAGGACTAGCGGAAGCACAGATACGCAGTATTTT	CATLNQRTSGSTDTQYF
TRBJ1-1	TRBV27	many	.	TGTGCCAGCAGTTTCGAGGGGCGAGGAACTGAAGCTTTCTTT	CASSFEGRGTEAFF
TRBJ2-1	TRBV6-1	many	TRBD1	TGTGCCAGCAGTACCGACAGGGCCCCGGCCCGCTCCAAGTTCTTC	CASSTDRAPARSKFF
TRBJ1-6	TRBV11-2	many	.	TGTGCCAGCAGCTTAGAGGGGGGAAAGTCCTTATCACCCCTCCACTTT	CASSLEGGKSLSPLHF
TRBJ1-6	TRBV20-1	many	.	TGCAGTGCTAGTGGGGACTATGATAATTCACCCCTCCACTTT	CSASGDYDNSPLHF
TRBJ2-7	TRBV10-1	few	TRBD2	TGCGCCAGCAGCGAGGGATTAGCGGGGGACTACTACGAGCAGTACTTC	CASSEGLAGDYYEQYF
TRBJ1-5	TRBV20-1	many	TRBD1	TGCAGTGCTAACCCGGTTCTGGACAGGGGAATGGACGATCAGCCCCAGCATTTT	CSANPVLDRGMDDQPQHF
TRBJ1-4	TRBV30	.	TRBD1	TGTGCCTGGAGTGATCGGGACAGGGGCGAAAAACTGTTTTTT	CAWSDRDRGEKLFF
TRBJ1-1	TRBV6-1	many	.	TGTGCCAGCAGGGACCGGGAGTTACAGAGGGAAGCTTTCTTT	CASRDRELQREAFF
TRBJ1-1	TRBV30	many	.	TGTGCCTGGAGTGTAAACAATCTGGCCACTGAAGCTTTCTTT	CAWSVNNLATEAFF
TRBJ2-3	TRBV30	many	.	TGTGCCTGGAGTCCGACCGGAGATACGCAGTATTTT	CAWSPTGDTQYF
TRBJ2-1	TRBV20-1	.	.	TGCAGTGCTAGGTTTGGTGAGCAGTTCTTC	CSARFGEQFF
TRBJ2-7	TRBV27	many	TRBD1	TGTGCCAGCAGTTTAGGACAGGGGGCTATCTACGAGCAGTACTTC	CASSLGQGAIYEQYF
TRBJ2-7	TRBV6-6	many	.	TGTGCCAGCAGTTACATTACGTTAGGTGCATCATCGGGGGAGCAGTACTTC	CASSYITLGASSGEQYF
TRBJ1-1	TRBV18	many	.	TGTGCCAGCAGCCCGCGAAGGGGAAACACTGAAGCTTTCTTT	CASSPRRGNTEAFF
TRBJ1-1	TRBV27	many	.	TGTGCCAGCAGTTTAGCGGGCAGAAACACTGAAGCTTTCTTT	CASSLAGRNTEAFF
TRBJ1-6	TRBV7-2	many	TRBD1	TGTGCCAGCAGCCCGGACAGGCGTTCACCCCTCCACTTT	CASSPDRRSPLHF
TRBJ2-7	TRBV6-1	many	.	TGTGCCAGTACACAGGGCTACGAGCAGTACTTC	CASTQGYEQYF
TRBJ2-7	TRBV12-3/TRBV12-4	many	.	TGTGCCAGCACCACAGGAAATCCCCTAAATAATAACGAGCAGTACTTC	CASTTGNPLNNNEQYF
TRBJ1-5	TRBV19	many	.	TGTGCCAGTAGTTCGACAATAAATCAGCCCCAGCATTTT	CASSSTINQPQHF
TRBJ1-1	TRBV12-3/TRBV12-4	many	.	TGTGCCAGCAGTATACAGGGCTACACTGAAGCTTTCTTT	CASSIQGYTEAFF
TRBJ2-5	TRBV3-1	many	TRBD1	TGTGCCAGCAGCCCGGACAGGGAAGCCTTTCAGTACTTC	CASSPDREAFQYF
TRBJ2-7	TRBV30	many	.	TGTGCCTGGACGGGGGATAGTTCCCCCGCGGAGCAGTACTTC	CAWTGDSSPAEQYF
TRBJ1-5	TRBV9	many	.	TGTGCCAGCAGCGAGCCCGGGACCCTGTTTCCCCAGCATTTT	CASSEPGTLFPQHF
TRBJ2-1	TRBV7-9	many	.	TGTGCCAGCAGCCGGAGGGCGTGGGAGCAGTTCTTC	CASSRRAWEQFF
TRBJ2-6	TRBV6-5	.	.	TGTGCCAGCAGTTACCGCTCTGGGGCCAACGTCCTGACTTTC	CASSYRSGANVLTF
TRBJ2-7	TRBV29-1	many	TRBD2	TGCAGCGTTGAGCCGGGACTAGCGGGTGAGCAGTACTTC	CSVEPGLAGEQYF
TRBJ1-5	TRBV3-1	.	.	TGTGCCAGCAGCCAAGCAGTAGGGGGAAATCGCAATCAGCCCCAGCATTTT	CASSQAVGGNRNQPQHF
TRBJ1-1	TRBV12-3/TRBV12-4	many	.	TGTGCCAGCAGCCTGGAGGGAAGTACTGAAGCTTTCTTT	CASSLEGSTEAFF
TRBJ2-3	TRBV7-9	many	.	TGTGCCAGCAGCAGCCCGAGTGGGCCAATAAAAGTCACGGATACGCAGTATTTT	CASSSPSGPIKVTDTQYF
TRBJ2-2	TRBV5-1	few	.	TGCGCCAGCAGCTTGATCCAGGGGACCGGGGAGCTGTTTTTT	CASSLIQGTGELFF
TRBJ2-3	TRBV9	few	.	TGTGCCAGCAGCGTAGTGGGGGTCAGCACAGATACGCAGTATTTT	CASSVVGVSTDTQYF
TRBJ2-1	TRBV10-3	.	.	TGTGCCATCAGTGGAGGTTTGGAGGGGTCGGGGCAGTTCTTC	CAISGGLEGSGQFF
TRBJ2-5	TRBV5-8	.	.	TGTGCCAGCAGCCCCTCCAACCCGACAGCCCAAGAGACCCAGTACTTC	CASSPSNPTAQETQYF
TRBJ1-2	TRBV27	many	.	TGTGCCAGCAGTCCCCAGGCAGGACTCTCTAACTATGGCTACACCTTC	CASSPQAGLSNYGYTF
TRBJ2-7	TRBV7-9	many	.	TGTGCCAGCAGCCCTTCCACCCGGGGGGAGCAGTACTTC	CASSPSTRGEQYF
TRBJ2-2	TRBV6-1	many	TRBD1	TGTGCCAGCAGGAACGACAGGGGGCATGGTGGGGAGCTGTTTTTT	CASRNDRGHGGELFF
TRBJ2-2	TRBV28	many	TRBD2	TGTGCCAGCAGTTCCCTAGCGGGAGGGGTCGGGGAGCTGTTTTTT	CASSSLAGGVGELFF
TRBJ1-5	TRBV20-1	many	.	TGCAGTGCTAGAGGGGCGGGTCAGCCCCAGCATTTT	CSARGAGQPQHF
TRBJ2-1	TRBV29-1	few	.	TGCAGCGCCGAAAGGGGGAACAGGCAGTTCTTC	CSAERGNRQFF
TRBJ1-5	TRBV28	many	TRBD1	TGTGCCAGCAGTTTAATCAGATTGCGGGACAGGGTAAGTCAGCCCCAGCATTTT	CASSLIRLRDRVSQPQHF
TRBJ2-3	TRBV7-8	many	.	TGTGCCAGCAGGCGACTAGGCACAGATACGCAGTATTTT	CASRRLGTDTQYF
TRBJ2-4	TRBV6-5	few	TRBD2	TGTGCCAGCAGTTACTCGTTAGCGGGGGCCAAAAACATTCAGTACTTC	CASSYSLAGAKNIQYF
TRBJ2-7	TRBV9	few	TRBD1	TGTGCCAGCAGCAGGACAGGCTACGCCTACGAGCAGTACTTC	CASSRTGYAYEQYF